The 29 T cell receptor beta chains below all came from one sample that was sequenced in a study of shared clonotypes between healthy human individuals. The assay was immunoSEQ multiplex PCR, and TCRdb's table has in-frame clones only and misses some. The sample carries roughly 380,000 clones, just over 95% recorded once. Sequencing was carried out using memory CD8+ T cells sorted from blood. The subset is: CD45RO+ cells pooled with CCR7-negative TemRA cells. The receptors shown here come from a man aged 30 to 39 in good health.

The rearrangement uses TRBV5-1 and TRBJ2-5; D gene ambiguous. V lost 4 bases to trimming and J lost 0 bases, with 4 bases between them. This CDR3 has 12 amino acids. Germline CDR1 and CDR2: SGHRS and YFSETQ. CDR3 bases: TGCGCCAGCAGCGCCCACCAAGAGACCCAGTACTTC. Amino acid sequence: CASSAHQETQYF.

The V gene is TRBV23-1, the J gene TRBJ1-4, with 7 bases matching TRBD1. TRBV23-1 is treated as an ORF (open reading frame) with a function not yet certain. V shed 0 bases, J shed 3 bases, and the junction held 1 base outside the gene matches. The CDR3 contains 15 residues. The DNA of the CDR3 is TGCGCCAGCAGTCAATCGCAGGGGGCTAATGAAAAACTGTTTTTT. It is translated as CASSQSQGANEKLFF.

The rearrangement uses TRBV20-1 and TRBJ2-3, with D uncertain. Trimming stripped 5 bases from V and 5 bases from J, with 8 bases between. The CDR3 sequence is 11 residues long. Germline assignment: CDR1 DFQATT and CDR2 SNEGSKA (reference sequence). The CDR3: CSAAWVDTQYF. The CDR3 coding sequence is TGCAGTGCTGCTTGGGTAGATACGCAGTATTTT.

The chain recombines TRBV6-1 with TRBJ1-1; the D gene is possibly TRBD1 (5 bases). The CDR3 has 12 residues. From germline, CDR1 is MNHNS and CDR2 SASEGT. V lost 8 bases to trimming and J lost 4 bases, with 11 bases between them. The CDR3 DNA follows: TGTGCCAGCGCTCACAGGCCCACTGAAGCTTTCTTT. This encodes CASAHRPTEAFF.

The gene calls are TRBV11-2 and TRBJ1-1, with D unresolved. Trimming took 0 bases from V and 2 from J, leaving 4 bases between them. The CDR3 spans 13 residues. Germline CDR1 and CDR2: SGHAT and FQNNGV. The CDR3 spells CASSLDFNTEAFF. CDR3 DNA: TGTGCCAGCAGCTTAGATTTTAACACTGAAGCTTTCTTT.

This chain joins TRBV7-9 and TRBJ2-1; 12 nucleotides match TRBD2. The J segment lost 2 bases and the V segment lost 5 bases, leaving 1 base of the junction unmatched. Germline V lookup: CDR1 SEHNR, CDR2 FQNEAQ (reference sequence). There are 15 residues in the CDR3. CDR3 protein: CASSASGRAYNEQFF. For the CDR3, the DNA is TGTGCCAGCAGCGCTAGCGGGAGGGCCTACAATGAGCAGTTCTTC.

Concerning this clone itself: It is unclear where the CDR3 begins or ends on the DNA, so no DNA is shown, and the CDR3 is as TCRdb lists it. The V call is TRBV5-6, the J call TRBJ1-1; TRBD1, as called in the table, went unchecked against the DNA. Germline V gene sequence: CDR1 SGHDT, CDR2 YYEEEE. The CDR3 spans 14 amino acids, including both terminal residues. The CDR3: CASIFGQVNTEAFF.

This chain uses TRBV30 with TRBJ2-5; the D gene is possibly TRBD1 (5 bases). Trimming took 7 bases from V and 4 from J, leaving 13 bases between them. Germline V gene data show CDR1 as GTSNPN and CDR2 as SVGIG (reference sequence). The CDR3 consists of 12 residues. The CDR3 region has the DNA TGTGCCTTGACAGAAAACCGAGAGACCCAGTACTTC. As protein: CALTENRETQYF.

The rearrangement links TRBV11-1 to TRBJ2-7; 7 bases align to TRBD1. J lost 3 bases, V lost 5 bases, and 4 bases had no gene match. There are 13 residues in the CDR3. Germline V gene sequence: CDR1 SGHAT, CDR2 FQDESV (reference sequence). CDR3 residues: CASSARDSYEQYF. CDR3 sequence (DNA): TGTGCCAGCAGCGCCCGGGACAGCTACGAGCAGTACTTC.

This sequence joins TRBV28 and TRBJ2-2; 7 bases are shared with TRBD2. CDR3 size: 15 residues. With 7 bases clipped from V and 5 bases from J, the junction kept 10 bases outside the gene matches. The germline CDR1 and CDR2 sequences are MDHEN and SYDVKM. The CDR3 DNA reads TGTGCCAGCAAACGAGCGGGATTGTTTACCGGGGAGCTGTTTTTT. Translated: CASKRAGLFTGELFF.

The chain joins TRBV6-1 to TRBJ1-1; D remains ambiguous. CDR1 is MNHNS, CDR2 SASEGT, per germline. Trimming removed 2 bases at V and 4 bases at J, with 8 bases between. CDR3 length: 13 residues. CDR3 bases: TGTGCCAGCAGTGAACGCTGGGGCACTGAAGCTTTCTTT. This codes for CASSERWGTEAFF.

The rearrangement links TRBV5-1 to TRBJ2-7; the match to TRBD2 covers 9 bases. The CDR3 has 14 amino acids. Germline trimming cut 3 bases from V and 2 bases from J; bases unmatched to any gene: 3. Looked up from germline, CDR1 is SGHRS and CDR2 is YFSETQ. The CDR3 spells CASSWGLATYEQYF. The CDR3 DNA reads as TGCGCCAGCAGCTGGGGACTAGCTACCTACGAGCAGTACTTC.

The chain joins TRBV4-2 to TRBJ2-1; D call uncertain. Germline V gene data show CDR1 as LGHNA and CDR2 as YNFKEQ. V was clipped by 2 bases and J by 10 bases, with 18 bases between them. The CDR3 totals 15 residues. In DNA form, the CDR3 reads TGTGCCAGCAGCCAAAGTGGGGTGATCAGGCCCGAGCAGTTCTTC. Translating it yields CASSQSGVIRPEQFF.

This clone was seen only once. The J gene is TRBJ2-2, the V gene TRBV5-1, with 9 bases that match TRBD1. This CDR3 region has 15 residues. The trim removed 4 bases at V and 5 bases at J, leaving 6 bases unmatched. Germline CDR1 and CDR2: SGHRS and YFSETQ. CDR3 bases: TGCGCCAGCAGCACGGGACAGGGCGGGACCGGGGAGCTGTTTTTT. Encoded protein: CASSTGQGGTGELFF.

The J gene is TRBJ1-2, the V gene TRBV28; D is ambiguous. The CDR3 consists of 13 residues. Trimming shortened V by 3 bases and J by 8 bases, and 13 bases separated the two germline ends. From germline, CDR1 is MDHEN and CDR2 SYDVKM. DNA for the CDR3: TGTGCCAGCAGTTTGATGGAAGGAGTCGGCTACACCTTC. Amino acids: CASSLMEGVGYTF.

This sequence joins TRBV28 and TRBJ2-7; unclear D gene. Trimming pared 3 bases from V and 7 bases from J, leaving 7 bases between. This CDR3 contains 11 residues. Germline CDR1 reads MDHEN; CDR2 reads SYDVKM. In DNA, the CDR3 is TGTGCCAGCAGTTTTAAAAGGGAGCAGTACTTC. Translation: CASSFKREQYF.

This chain connects TRBV6-1 to TRBJ2-1, with 8 bases that match TRBD2. V was clipped by 0 bases and J by 7 bases; unmatched bases: 8. CDR1 MNHNS and CDR2 SASEGT come from the germline V gene. The CDR3 consists of 16 residues. The CDR3 region has the DNA TGTGCCAGCAGTGAAGCGACGGGACTAGGTGTGAATGAGCAGTTCTTC. Translation gives CASSEATGLGVNEQFF.

With respect to this clone: Different DNA sequences within this sample yield the same CDR3. This rearrangement joins TRBV30 to TRBJ2-5; 11 bases align to TRBD1. Germline assignment: CDR1 GTSNPN and CDR2 SVGIG (reference sequence). V shed 1 base, J shed 4 bases, and the junction held 2 bases outside the gene matches. The CDR3 is 14 residues long. CDR3 nucleotide sequence: TGTGCCTGGAGTGGGGGACAGGGGGGAGAGACCCAGTACTTC. Translation gives CAWSGGQGGETQYF. Variable domain in full (rest from reference TRBV30 and TRBJ2-5): SQTIHQWPATLVQPVGSPLSLECTVEGTSNPNLYWYRQAAGRGLQLLFYSVGIGQISSEVPQNLSASRPQDRQFILSSKKLLLSDSGFYLCAWSGGQGGETQYFGPGTRLLVL.

The rearrangement uses TRBV5-1 and TRBJ2-2; TRBD2 might be the D (6 bases). Trimming removed 7 bases from V and 5 bases from J, with 15 bases in between. Germline values: CDR1 SGHRS, CDR2 YFSETQ. This CDR3 is 14 amino acids long. The CDR3 DNA sequence: TGCGCCAGCTTACCGGGACTTCAGACCGGGGAGCTGTTTTTT. Translating gives CASLPGLQTGELFF.

This chain uses TRBV30 with TRBJ1-6; possibly TRBD1 for D (5 bases). Germline V gives CDR1 GTSNPN, CDR2 SVGIG (reference sequence). The CDR3 length is 15 residues. V dropped 5 bases and J dropped 5 bases, with 16 bases sitting between them. CDR3 residues: CAWARGRANNSPLHF. In nucleotides, the CDR3 is TGTGCCTGGGCCCGGGGCAGGGCGAATAATTCACCCCTCCACTTT.

The rearrangement joins TRBV5-4 to TRBJ1-1, with D unclear. V lost 0 bases to trimming and J lost 6 bases, with 15 bases between them. The CDR3 has 15 amino acids. Germline CDR1 is SGHNT and CDR2 is YYREEE (reference sequence). The CDR3, as DNA: TGTGCCAGCAGCTTGGATAGGAAGAACACTGCTGAAGCTTTCTTT. Translating it yields CASSLDRKNTAEAFF.

V and J are TRBV2 and TRBJ2-3, with 11 bases aligning to TRBD1. Germline CDR1 and CDR2: SNHLY and FYNNEI. The CDR3 runs to 15 residues. The trim removed 3 bases at V and 6 bases at J, leaving 5 bases unmatched. In DNA, the CDR3 is TGTGCCAGCAGTGACGGGACAGGGGGGCGGGATACGCAGTATTTT. Translated: CASSDGTGGRDTQYF. Full variable domain (remainder filled in from reference TRBV2 and TRBJ2-3): EPEVTQTPSHQVTQMGQEVILRCVPISNHLYFYWYRQILGQKVEFLVSFYNNEISEKSEIFDDQFSVERPDGSNFTLKIRSTKLEDSAMYFCASSDGTGGRDTQYFGPGTRLTVL.

The chain employs TRBV2 and TRBJ1-2; D is perhaps TRBD1 (5 bases). The V end lost 7 bases, the J end lost 7 bases, and 19 bases lay between the germline ends. CDR1 is SNHLY and CDR2 is FYNNEI in the germline V gene. CDR3 length: 14 amino acids. The CDR3 nucleotides read TGTGCCAGCACCCCAAGGTGGGGCCTCGGTGGCTACACCTTC. It yields the protein CASTPRWGLGGYTF.

The chain combines TRBV7-6 with TRBJ2-2; D unclear. The CDR3 totals 16 residues. Trimming stripped 3 bases from V and 3 bases from J, with 14 bases between. Germline CDR1 is SGHVS and CDR2 is FNYEAQ. CDR3 nucleotide sequence: TGTGCCAGCAGCTTGCGACTGGCGAACTACACCGGGGAGCTGTTTTTT. Translation: CASSLRLANYTGELFF. Combining the CDR3 with reference TRBV7-6 and TRBJ2-2 gives the whole variable domain GAGVSQSPRYKVTKRGQDVALRCDPISGHVSLYWYRQALGQGPEFLTYFNYEAQQDKSGLPNDRFSAERPEGSISTLTIQRTEQRDSAMYRCASSLRLANYTGELFFGEGSRLTVL.

This clone appeared once. The J gene is TRBJ2-6, the V gene TRBV5-5; a possible D gene is TRBD1 (5 bases). Germline V gives CDR1 SGHKS, CDR2 YYEKEE (reference sequence). Trimming took 3 bases from V and 4 from J, leaving 14 bases between them. The CDR3 contains 16 residues. This CDR3 is CASSSTPGRGANVLTF. The CDR3 DNA reads as TGTGCCAGCAGCTCAACTCCAGGGCGCGGGGCCAACGTCCTGACTTTC.

The chain uses TRBV7-9 and TRBJ2-2; 9 bases are a match to TRBD2. Germline values: CDR1 SEHNR, CDR2 FQNEAQ (reference sequence). The CDR3 loop spans 17 amino acids. Germline trimming cut 3 bases from V and 6 bases from J; bases unmatched to any gene: 11. This chain's CDR3 is CASSLVASGIVPGELFF. The CDR3, as DNA: TGTGCCAGCAGCTTGGTCGCTAGCGGGATCGTTCCCGGGGAGCTGTTTTTT.

This sequence joins TRBV30 and TRBJ1-5, with a possible D match to TRBD1 (5 bases). Germline V gene data show CDR1 as GTSNPN and CDR2 as SVGIG (reference sequence). V lost 3 bases, J lost 6 bases, and 18 bases lay in between. This CDR3 has 15 residues. The DNA of the CDR3 is TGTGCCTGGAGACCCAACGGGGGGTTGGCTCAGCCCCAGCATTTT. Encoded protein: CAWRPNGGLAQPQHF.

The gene calls are TRBV19 and TRBJ1-3; 8 bases map to TRBD1. Germline-derived CDR1 and CDR2 are LNHDA and SQIVND (reference sequence). With 7 bases clipped from V and 2 bases from J, the junction kept 1 base outside the gene matches. This CDR3 is built from 13 residues. The CDR3 DNA follows: TGTGCCAGTAAGGACAGGGCTGGAAACACCATATATTTT. Its protein product is CASKDRAGNTIYF.

This rearrangement joins TRBV7-8 to TRBJ1-1; D ambiguous. The CDR3 is made up of 13 amino acids. Trimming left V 1 base short and J 5 bases short, with 8 bases between. Looked up from germline, CDR1 is SGHVS and CDR2 is FQNEAQ. The CDR3, as DNA: TGTGCCAGCAGCTTAGAATCTGCTACTGAAGCTTTCTTT. It is translated as CASSLESATEAFF.